This is a list of T cell receptor beta chains from one sample in a study of T cell responses to AZD1222 COVID-19 vaccine. Method: immunoSEQ multiplex PCR; TCRdb's copy keeps in-frame clones and lacks some. Here the sample spans 55,000 to 75,000 clones, less than 85% being singletons. This specimen consisted of peripheral blood, obtained on day 0 of MenACWY control vaccination. The origin of the receptors is an adult in good health. Both conserved end residues are part of each CDR3. The order of the fields is J gene, D gene, V gene, CDR3 protein. A D gene is named only where the DNA matches it firmly.

J: TRBJ1-1; D: NA; V: TRBV5-1; CDR3: CASSLDRIIDTEAFF
J: TRBJ1-2; D: TRBD1; V: TRBV5-1; CDR3: CASSLSGTGHGYTF
J: TRBJ2-1; D: NA; V: TRBV7-6; CDR3: CASSLTGQSGRNEQFF
J: TRBJ1-5; D: NA; V: TRBV30; CDR3: CAWSPSKGQPQHF
J: TRBJ1-1; D: NA; V: TRBV28; CDR3: CASSTHGTEAFF
J: TRBJ2-3; D: TRBD1; V: TRBV6-5; CDR3: CASRERQGSTDTQYF
J: TRBJ1-2; D: NA; V: TRBV28; CDR3: CATTLATYGYTF
J: TRBJ1-1; D: NA; V: TRBV30; CDR3: CAWWRGGTEAFF
J: TRBJ2-3; D: NA; V: TRBV6-5; CDR3: CASSYDQGTDTQYF
J: TRBJ1-2; D: NA; V: TRBV6-5; CDR3: CASRDTGIYGYTF